This TCR beta chain came from a study of blood T cell repertoires in COVID-19 (dated by TCRdb to between 2020 and 2021). Notes on the research overall: For ImmuneRACE Cohort 3, a participant was defined as recovered based on two consecutive negative NP/OP PCR tests, clearance by a healthcare professional, or resolution of symptoms. Samples from collaborators originated in the United States, Italy and Spain and spanned both the acute and convalescent phases of COVID-19. The prospective study material was composed of cDNA or gDNA derived from T cells, B-cell-depleted T cells, or PBMCs. The dataset comprised deeply sampled blood TCRbeta repertoires from subjects exposed to, actively infected with, or recovered from COVID-19. The repertoires were released in a freely available public database meant as a resource for research on the immune response to SARS-CoV-2. Samples were obtained from the ongoing ImmuneRACE study (first 160 participants) and from about 1,300 subjects provided by 6 global collaborators. Sample metadata almost always included a de-identified subject ID, COVID-19 status, age in years and sex. Where available, HLA class I and class II types were obtained from metadata supplied by the sample provider rather than from assay-based typing.

The CDR3 covers 15 residues, taking in both the cysteine and the phenylalanine. The kept DNA is CDR3 alone, 45 bases in frame from the first base. The junction carries 13 bases between V and J, which are trimmed by 0 bases and 7 bases respectively. CDR1 and CDR2, per the germline V gene (reference sequence), are LGHDT and YNNKEL. Participants in the prospective study were aged 18 to 89 years, lived in 20 to 30 United States geographic areas, and enrolled through a virtual design. In the prospective study, participants were assigned to cohorts based on the clinical history participants reported in a screening survey and a study questionnaire. Each participant in the prospective study had whole blood, serum and a nasopharyngeal or oropharyngeal swab collected by mobile phlebotomists. Additional blood draws and questionnaires over a 2-month period could optionally be provided by prospective study participants. Blood samples from the prospective study were shipped frozen or at room temperature prior to DNA extraction.

The immunoSEQ Assay, a bias-controlled multiplex PCR, was used to amplify TCRbeta CDR3 regions from genomic DNA. On the authors' methods: The number of nucleated cells in each sample was estimated by amplification of reference gene primers within the assay. Sequence reads were collapsed and filtered to measure the absolute abundance of every unique TCRbeta CDR3 rearrangement. For each sample, productive Simpson clonality was calculated as the square root of Simpson's diversity index over productive rearrangements. The clones in this table, taken by TCRdb from immuneACCESS, are in-frame only. Not every clone is retained; where verified, under half of the shortfall comes from an unresolved V gene, and the cause of the rest is unknown. V, J and clone size derive from that table, while D and trimming were established from the DNA sequence. The sample yields approximately 140,000 clones; 75% to 90% were counted once. The ten largest clonotypes hold 3.9% of the sample.

Comments on this clone: Its specific antigen is unknown. One base away there is no much larger clone; base qualities are not given.

Overall study results and their limits: How much clinical and demographic metadata was included differed by source and by participant, and the metadata was provided uncurated.

The chain uses TRBV3-1 (or the pseudogene TRBV3-2) and TRBJ1-5, and perhaps TRBD1 as D gene, on 5 matching bases. The TCR was taken from a man aged 50-60 years in a cohort exposed to, infected with or recovered from COVID-19 (not recorded which). Input material: PBMCs or T cells enriched from blood (not recorded which). Here is the DNA: TGTGCCAGCAGCCAAGATATGACAGTTCCCCAGCCCCAGCATTTT. Its amino acids are CASSQDMTVPQPQHF.